A single sample gave rise to the 10 T cell receptor beta chains below, sequenced in a study of shared clonotypes between healthy human individuals. Some clones are missing from TCRdb's copy, which holds only in-frame ones; the method was immunoSEQ multiplex PCR. The data hold around 2.1 million clones, with approximately 94% observed a single time. Terminally differentiated effector memory CD45RA+ cells were left out of the naive CD8 fraction, which was CD45RO-negative and positively selected for CCR7. Sequenced input: naive CD8+ T cells from PBMCs. The receptors stem from a man aged 18 to 30 in good health. Some clones in this sample may be carry-over from other donors' samples.

The chain joins TRBV7-9 to TRBJ2-7; no clear D. This CDR3 region has 15 residues. Germline V gives CDR1 SEHNR, CDR2 FQNEAQ (reference sequence). The V gene lost 4 bases and the J gene lost 7 bases, with 20 bases spanning the gap. The CDR3 reads CASSSSTTDPLEQYF. In nucleotides, the CDR3 is TGTGCCAGCAGCTCCAGCACGACCGACCCTTTGGAGCAGTACTTC. Full variable domain (rest looked up from reference TRBV7-9 and TRBJ2-7): DTGVSQNPRHKITKRGQNVTFRCDPISEHNRLYWYRQTLGQGPEFLTYFQNEAQLEKSRLLSDRFSAERPKGSFSTLEIQRTEQGDSAMYLCASSSSTTDPLEQYFGPGTRLTVT.

V usage is TRBV10-2 and J usage is TRBJ2-5, with D possibly matching TRBD2 (6 bases). Per germline, CDR1 WSHSY and CDR2 SAAADI. The CDR3 totals 16 residues. V was clipped by 2 bases and J by 1 base, with 14 bases between them. CDR3 protein: CASSEAGTQAQETQYF. In nucleotides, the CDR3 is TGCGCCAGCAGTGAGGCGGGGACGCAGGCCCAAGAGACCCAGTACTTC.

The rearrangement links TRBV5-1 to TRBJ2-7; 7 bases agree with TRBD1. Germline V gives CDR1 SGHRS, CDR2 YFSETQ. The CDR3 runs 14 residues. J was trimmed by 2 bases and V by 0 bases; bases with no gene match: 2. The CDR3 coding sequence is TGCGCCAGCAGCTTGGCACAGGGGCCCTACGAGCAGTACTTC. Its protein is CASSLAQGPYEQYF. The full variable domain, its missing parts supplied by reference TRBV5-1 and TRBJ2-7, is KAGVTQTPRYLIKTRGQQVTLSCSPISGHRSVSWYQQTPGQGLQFLFEYFSETQRNKGNFPGRFSGRQFSNSRSEMNVSTLELGDSALYLCASSLAQGPYEQYFGPGTRLTVT.

The V gene is TRBV19, the J gene TRBJ2-1, with 9 nucleotides matching TRBD1. This CDR3 is built from 15 residues. Per the germline V gene, CDR1 is LNHDA and CDR2 is SQIVND (reference sequence). With 4 bases clipped from V and 4 bases from J, the junction kept 5 bases outside the gene matches. CDR3 DNA: TGTGCCAGTAGTACTACAGGGGGCGGTTACAATGAGCAGTTCTTC. Encoded protein: CASSTTGGGYNEQFF.

V gene TRBV5-8 combines with J gene TRBJ2-2; D unresolved. V lost 2 bases and J lost 3, with 2 bases in between. Germline V gene data show CDR1 as SGHTS and CDR2 as YDEGEE. This CDR3 is 12 amino acids long. As DNA, the CDR3 is TGTGCCAGCAGCTTCCACACCGGGGAGCTGTTTTTT. It codes for CASSFHTGELFF.

This clone was counted between two and nine times. The gene calls are TRBV5-1 and TRBJ1-2, with D tentatively TRBD1 (5 bases). V was pared by 4 bases and J by 6 bases, with 10 bases between. The length of the CDR3 is 12 residues. CDR1 is SGHRS, CDR2 YFSETQ, per germline. The CDR3 loop is CASSPQQDGYTF. The DNA of the CDR3 is TGCGCCAGCAGCCCCCAACAGGATGGCTACACCTTC.

The CDR3 region has the DNA TGTGCCAGCACCCAACTACCGGGAGTCAATGAGCAGTTCTTC. Residues: CASTQLPGVNEQFF. The chain is built from TRBV7-9 and TRBJ2-1; a weak D match, TRBD2 (6 bases). Trimming left V 7 bases short and J 6 bases short, with 16 bases between. The CDR3 sequence is 14 residues long. Germline V CDR1 and CDR2: SEHNR, FQNEAQ (reference sequence).

The CDR3 protein is CASSARDSNNEQFF. CDR3 sequence (DNA): TGTGCCAGCAGTGCCCGGGACAGCAACAATGAGCAGTTCTTC. This sequence joins TRBV27 and TRBJ2-1; 7 bases fit TRBD1. CDR1 is MNHEY, CDR2 SMNVEV, per germline (reference sequence). The CDR3 is 14 residues long. The ends lost 5 bases at V and 5 bases at J; junction bases unmatched: 6.

The V call is TRBV7-2, the J call TRBJ2-7; 9 bases are shared with TRBD1. The CDR3 is made up of 15 amino acids. In germline, CDR1 is SGHTA, CDR2 FQGNSA. J was trimmed by 4 bases and V by 2 bases; bases with no gene match: 6. The CDR3 DNA reads as TGTGCCAGCAGCTTACGCGGACAGGGGCTGTACGAGCAGTACTTC. Its translation is CASSLRGQGLYEQYF.

The chain links TRBV27 to TRBJ1-5, with unresolved D. Trimming stripped 3 bases from V and 3 bases from J, with 9 bases between. The CDR3 runs to 14 residues. Germline-derived CDR1 and CDR2 are MNHEY and SMNVEV (reference sequence). CDR3 residues: CASSFSLTNQPQHF. For the CDR3, the DNA is TGTGCCAGCAGTTTCTCCCTGACCAATCAGCCCCAGCATTTT.